The clone carrying this T cell receptor (beta chain) has only one observation. The antigen is undetermined. The data were taken from a study of blood T cells in healthy people across ages. Study-wide findings and caveats: TCR beta diversity, measured per million T cells, fell in a roughly linear way with age. Donors of long life had a larger count of naive CD4+ cells and greater diversity than aged donors.

With V trimmed by 0 bases and J by 3 bases, 2 bases remained unmatched. This CDR3 contains 15 residues. Germline CDR1 is SGDLS and CDR2 is YYNGEE. A second PCR of 7 to 11 cycles used a sample-barcoded 5' primer and a J-beta primer mix. MiXCR, run by TCRdb on the 5' RACE reads, gives a single entry per CDR3 protein. This table holds under 800,000 distinct CDR3 sequences, under 25% found once. V and J are TRBV9 and TRBJ2-5; 10 bases align to TRBD2. What was sequenced was blood. The TCR sequence derives from a man in his 70s in good health. Here the CDR3 reads CASSVGGLAKETQYF. The CDR3, as DNA: TGTGCCAGCAGCGTAGGGGGACTAGCGAAAGAGACCCAGTACTTC.